This TCR beta chain was identified in a study of shared clonotypes between healthy human individuals. The assay used deep level. The unsorted PBMC replicate PCRs were performed with approximately 300 ng DNA, some 32,000 T cell genomes. The method was immunoSEQ multiplex PCR; TCRdb's version includes in-frame clones alone and lacks a portion of them. In the table there are over 400,000 clones, 70% to 80% of which are singletons. The CDR3 runs to 15 residues. V trimming: 1 base; J trimming: 2 bases; junction bases outside the gene matches: 2. Germline CDR1 reads SEHNR; CDR2 reads FQNEAQ (reference sequence).

This receptor was taken from a woman aged 35 to 49 in good health. Some clones in this sample may be carry-over from other donors' samples. V is TRBV7-9 and J is TRBJ2-7; 10 bases line up with TRBD1. Specimen: PBMCs. The CDR3 DNA follows: TGTGCCAGCAGCTTAGATGGGACAGGGGCCTACGAGCAGTACTTC. This sequence encodes CASSLDGTGAYEQYF.